The clone carrying this T cell receptor (beta chain) was detected many times. Its cognate antigen is unknown. Clones were sequenced by immunoSEQ multiplex PCR, and TCRdb holds only the in-frame ones, with some missing. The sample holds around 1.1 million clones, 78% seen once. This sample was taken from a study of shared clonotypes between healthy human individuals. Findings and caveats of the study: Some clonotypes were shared by all four sorted-subset donors, while others were not shared. The non-shared ones had lower generation probabilities than the shared ones.

Per germline, CDR1 LGHNA and CDR2 YNFKEQ. Trimming cost V 4 bases and J 0 bases; bases outside gene matches: 6. CDR3 length: 16 amino acids. This sequence originates from a man between 18 and 29 years old in good health. Some clones in this sample may be carry-over from other donors' samples. The sample taken for sequencing was memory CD4+ T cells from PBMCs. Regarding subset: CD45RA-negative fraction. The V call is TRBV4-2, the J call TRBJ2-7, with TRBD1 identical over 10 bases. The CDR3, as DNA: TGTGCCAGCAGCCGGGAGGGACAGGGGAGCTCCTACGAGCAGTACTTC. Translating it yields CASSREGQGSSYEQYF.